This T cell receptor (beta chain) was obtained from a study of Graves' ophthalmopathy and Graves' hyperthyroidism. Hyperthyroidism patients, aged 18 to 65, were newly diagnosed, under 2 months' duration. V lost 5 bases to trimming and J lost 6 bases; unmatched junction nucleotides: 5. In germline, CDR1 is MNHNS, CDR2 SASEGT. There are 13 residues in the CDR3. Amplification targeted the TCR beta CDR3 regions, with RNA transcripts as the source material. RT-PCR in the first round used HTBI primers; a second-round multiplex PCR followed. In TCRdb, the multiplex PCR reads were re-called with MiXCR into one record per CDR3 protein. The table lists 400,000 or so distinct CDR3 sequences, 17% of them singletons, with 2.4% in the top ten. This clonotype was seen many times.

Sequenced input: peripheral blood. The receptor was derived from an adult woman with stable Graves' hyperthyroidism. V and J are TRBV6-1 and TRBJ1-1, with TRBD1 matching over 8 bases. CDR3 nucleotide sequence: TGTGCCAGCAGTACGCAGGGGGCGGCTGAAGCTTTCTTT. This encodes CASSTQGAAEAFF.